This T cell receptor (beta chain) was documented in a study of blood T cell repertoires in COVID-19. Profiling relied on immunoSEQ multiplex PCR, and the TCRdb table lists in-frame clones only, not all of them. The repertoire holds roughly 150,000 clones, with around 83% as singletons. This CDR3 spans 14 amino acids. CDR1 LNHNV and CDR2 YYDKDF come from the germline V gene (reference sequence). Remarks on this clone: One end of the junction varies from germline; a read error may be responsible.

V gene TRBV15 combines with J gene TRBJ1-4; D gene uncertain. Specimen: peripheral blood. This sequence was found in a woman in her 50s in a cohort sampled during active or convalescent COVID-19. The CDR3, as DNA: TGTGCCACCAGCGGAGAGGCCGGAGTTGAAAAACTGTTTTTT. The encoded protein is CATSGEAGVEKLFF.